These 24 T cell receptor beta chains share one sample of origin, sequenced in a study of blood T cell repertoires in COVID-19. Sequenced by immunoSEQ multiplex PCR; TCRdb stores in-frame clones only, minus some. The profile shows 200,000 to 250,000 clones, approximately 86% of them singletons. Specimen: peripheral blood. Every receptor here comes from a woman of 80 years or more with acute or convalescent COVID-19.

The chain couples TRBV13 to TRBJ2-5; D is perhaps TRBD2 (7 bases). Germline CDR1 PRHDT, CDR2 FYEKMQ (reference sequence). The CDR3 sequence is 14 residues long. V was shortened by 5 bases and J by 3 bases, with 13 bases between the two germline ends. This CDR3 is CASSRGRDKETQYF. In DNA form, the CDR3 reads TGTGCCAGCAGCCGGGGGAGGGACAAAGAGACCCAGTACTTC.

The V call is TRBV19, the J call TRBJ1-1; TRBD1 matches 8 bases. Germline V CDR1 and CDR2: LNHDA, SQIVND (reference sequence). J was trimmed by 3 bases and V by 1 base; bases with no gene match: 4. The CDR3 is made up of 15 amino acids. The DNA for the CDR3 is TGTGCCAGTAGTATAGGTCAGGGGGCTGACACTGAAGCTTTCTTT. Encoded protein: CASSIGQGADTEAFF.

This clone has just a few counts. The V and J genes are TRBV5-1 and TRBJ1-4, with a weak D call TRBD1 (5 bases). This CDR3 is 15 amino acids long. The germline V gene encodes CDR1 SGHRS and CDR2 YFSETQ. Trimming shortened V by 6 bases and J by 4 bases, and 16 bases separated the two germline ends. CDR3 bases: TGCGCCAGCACCTCCACGGACACCCGTAATGAAAAACTGTTTTTT. Protein product: CASTSTDTRNEKLFF.

The chain is built from TRBV27 and TRBJ2-3; 7 nucleotides align to TRBD2. Unmatched junction bases numbered 2, after V lost 4 bases and J lost 1 base. The CDR3 covers 14 residues. The germline gives CDR1 MNHEY, CDR2 SMNVEV (reference sequence). This chain's CDR3 is CASSWGGRTDTQYF. CDR3 sequence (DNA): TGTGCCAGCAGTTGGGGGGGTCGCACAGATACGCAGTATTTT.

This sequence joins TRBV6-2 or TRBV6-3 and TRBJ2-3; maybe TRBD1 (5 bases). V was clipped by 4 bases and J by 6 bases, with 14 bases between them. Germline CDR1 and CDR2: MNHEY and SVGEGT. CDR3 length: 14 residues. CDR3 in DNA: TGTGCCAGCAGTTGGGTAAGGGGATCGGATACGCAGTATTTT. Translated, it gives CASSWVRGSDTQYF.

The CDR3 DNA reads TGTGCCAGCAGCTTGCAGGGGATCATAGGTGGCTACACCTTC. Translated, it gives CASSLQGIIGGYTF. The gene calls are TRBV5-4 and TRBJ1-2; D is perhaps TRBD1 (6 bases). Looked up from germline, CDR1 is SGHNT and CDR2 is YYREEE (reference sequence). The CDR3 spans 14 residues. Between the trimmed V and J ends, which lost 1 base and 7 bases, there was a span of 14 bases. Supplemented by reference TRBV5-4 and TRBJ1-2, the full variable domain reads ETGVTQSPTHLIKTRGQQVTLRCSSQSGHNTVSWYQQALGQGPQFIFQYYREEENGRGNFPPRFSGLQFPNYSSELNVNALELDDSALYLCASSLQGIIGGYTFGSGTRLTVV.

The V call is TRBV18, the J call TRBJ1-3; D is perhaps TRBD1 (5 bases). Germline CDR1 reads KGHSH; CDR2 reads LQKENI. The ends were cut back, 1 base at V and 8 bases at J, with 12 bases in the middle. The CDR3 runs to 14 residues. The CDR3 region has the DNA TGTGCCAGCTCACCACTATCGGGGGAGGACACCATATATTTT. It specifies CASSPLSGEDTIYF.

The chain recombines TRBV6-5 with TRBJ1-2, with D possibly TRBD1 on 6 matching bases. There are 15 residues in the CDR3. Germline CDR1 reads MNHEY; CDR2 reads SVGAGI. V lost 4 bases and J 4 bases, leaving 16 bases between the germline ends. CDR3: CASSFTRGEFYGYTF. CDR3 in DNA: TGTGCCAGCAGTTTTACCAGGGGCGAATTCTATGGCTACACCTTC.

The V and J genes are TRBV7-8 and TRBJ2-2; perhaps TRBD1 as D (6 bases). The CDR3 consists of 15 residues. The V end lost 4 bases, the J end lost 5 bases, and 14 bases lay between the germline ends. Germline V gene sequence: CDR1 SGHVS, CDR2 FQNEAQ. CDR3 in amino acids: CASSSPGHYTGELFF. DNA for the CDR3: TGTGCCAGCAGCTCCCCGGGACACTATACCGGGGAGCTGTTTTTT.

This clone appeared once. This chain joins TRBV10-2 and TRBJ2-6, with 7 bases that match TRBD1. Trimming removed 7 bases from V and 0 bases from J; junction bases left unmatched: 9. The V gene's germline CDR1 is WSHSY and CDR2 SAAADI. This CDR3 is 17 amino acids long. The CDR3 sequence: CASTLDRSRSGANVLTF. The DNA for the CDR3 is TGCGCCAGCACCCTGGACAGGAGCCGCTCTGGGGCCAACGTCCTGACTTTC.

The chain couples TRBV19 to TRBJ2-3; tentatively, D is TRBD2 (7 bases). V lost 1 base, J lost 6 bases, and 17 bases lay in between. The CDR3 spans 16 residues. Germline V gene lookup returns CDR1 LNHDA and CDR2 SQIVND (reference sequence). The chain's CDR3 is CASSIGGGPGGDTQYF. CDR3 DNA: TGTGCCAGTAGTATAGGGGGGGGGCCAGGCGGCGATACGCAGTATTTT.

As to this clone: Mismatch with germline at one junction end may stem from a read error. This chain connects TRBV7-7 to TRBJ2-2, with D tentatively TRBD1 (5 bases). The V gene's germline CDR1 is SSHAT and CDR2 FNYEAQ (reference sequence). The CDR3 has 19 residues. In nucleotides, the CDR3 is TGTGCTAGCAGCTTAGCCTCCCAGGGAATGCGTGGGAACACCGGGGAGCTGTTTTTT. Amino acids: CASSLASQGMRGNTGELFF.

The chain's CDR3 is CASSLDSAGPTGELFF. The DNA for the CDR3 is TGTGCCAGCAGCTTAGATTCAGCAGGGCCGACCGGGGAGCTGTTTTTT. V is TRBV11-3 and J is TRBJ2-2; TRBD1 might be the D (5 bases). V was cut by 0 bases and J by 5 bases, with 13 bases left in between. This CDR3 contains 16 residues. Germline V gene sequence: CDR1 SGHNT, CDR2 YENEEA. Based on the CDR3 plus reference TRBV11-3 and TRBJ2-2, the full variable domain is EAGVVQSPRYKIIEKKQPVAFWCNPISGHNTLYWYLQNLGQGPELLIRYENEEAVDDSQLPKDRFSAERLKGVDSTLKIQPAELGDSAVYLCASSLDSAGPTGELFFGEGSRLTVL.

Points on this clone: Additional DNA sequences in this sample encode the identical CDR3. The J gene is TRBJ2-5, the V gene TRBV28, with 9 nucleotides matching TRBD2. This CDR3 has 14 residues. V was pared by 2 bases and J by 2 bases, with 0 bases of the junction left unmatched. Germline loops: CDR1 MDHEN, CDR2 SYDVKM. CDR3 loop: CASSLAGGQETQYF. Here the CDR3 DNA reads TGTGCCAGCAGTTTAGCGGGGGGGCAAGAGACCCAGTACTTC.

The genes are TRBV6-6 and TRBJ2-1; TRBD2 agrees at 8 bases. Trimming took 5 bases from V and 0 from J; bases not matched to a gene: 6. CDR1 MNHNY and CDR2 SVGAGI come from the germline V gene (reference sequence). This CDR3 comprises 16 residues. CDR3 sequence reads: CASSGGGKSSYNEQFF. CDR3 coding DNA: TGTGCCAGCAGTGGCGGGGGGAAGAGCTCCTACAATGAGCAGTTCTTC.

The J gene is TRBJ1-6, the V gene TRBV5-1, with 9 positions matching TRBD1. Germline values: CDR1 SGHRS, CDR2 YFSETQ. There are 16 residues in the CDR3. The trim removed 4 bases at V and 6 bases at J, leaving 8 bases unmatched. CDR3 DNA: TGCGCCAGCAGCCCCTCCGGGACAGGGTTTAATTCACCCCTCCACTTT. This encodes CASSPSGTGFNSPLHF. Based on the CDR3 plus reference TRBV5-1 and TRBJ1-6, the full variable domain is KAGVTQTPRYLIKTRGQQVTLSCSPISGHRSVSWYQQTPGQGLQFLFEYFSETQRNKGNFPGRFSGRQFSNSRSEMNVSTLELGDSALYLCASSPSGTGFNSPLHFGNGTRLTVT.

This chain connects TRBV15 to TRBJ2-5; the match to TRBD2 covers 15 bases. Germline V gives CDR1 LNHNV, CDR2 YYDKDF (reference sequence). After removal of 6 bases from V and 5 bases from J, the junction contained 7 bases not matched to a gene. The CDR3 length is 16 residues. Written as DNA, the CDR3 is TGTGCCACCAGGAGGGGACTAGCGGGGGGAAGGGAGACCCAGTACTTC. Amino acids: CATRRGLAGGRETQYF.

This chain uses TRBV10-3 with TRBJ1-2; the D gene is possibly TRBD1 (5 bases). Germline CDR1 and CDR2: ENHRY and SYGVKD. V was pared by 8 bases and J by 7 bases, with 17 bases between. The length of the CDR3 is 13 residues. Here the CDR3 reads CAIGSRDSGGYTF. CDR3 nucleotides: TGTGCCATCGGCTCCAGGGATTCCGGTGGCTACACCTTC.

V and J are TRBV7-2 and TRBJ2-7; 8 bases match TRBD2. Trimming took 3 bases from V and 2 from J; bases not matched to a gene: 6. There are 15 residues in the CDR3. Germline lookup yields CDR1 SGHTA and CDR2 FQGNSA. The CDR3, as DNA: TGTGCCAGCAGCTTTGCGGGGGGCACCCCCTACGAGCAGTACTTC. It specifies CASSFAGGTPYEQYF.

CDR3 in DNA: TGTGCCAGCAGCTTAGATCTGGTAGCGGGGAGTTTCTTC. This sequence encodes CASSLDLVAGSFF. The chain links TRBV11-2 to TRBJ2-1; 8 bases are a match to TRBD2. The CDR3 is 13 amino acids. The junction had 8 bases not matched to a gene; V was cut back by 0 bases and J by 16 bases. In germline, CDR1 is SGHAT, CDR2 FQNNGV. Drawing the rest from reference TRBV11-2 and TRBJ2-1, the complete variable domain is EAGVAQSPRYKIIEKRQSVAFWCNPISGHATLYWYQQILGQGPKLLIQFQNNGVVDDSQLPKDRFSAERLKGVDSTLKIQPAKLEDSAVYLCASSLDLVAGSFFGPGTRLTVL.

V usage is TRBV10-3 and J usage is TRBJ2-7, with TRBD1 as a possible D gene (6 bases). V was cut by 7 bases and J by 0 bases, with 16 bases left in between. The CDR3 runs to 15 residues. Germline lookup yields CDR1 ENHRY and CDR2 SYGVKD. The CDR3 DNA follows: TGTGCCATCAAGGTGCGCCAGGGGAGCTCCTACGAGCAGTACTTC. It translates to CAIKVRQGSSYEQYF.

This chain links TRBV30 with TRBJ1-1; tentatively, D is TRBD1 (5 bases). Germline V gene lookup returns CDR1 GTSNPN and CDR2 SVGIG (reference sequence). The CDR3 is 15 residues long. Trimming removed 3 bases from V and 0 bases from J, with 14 bases in between. The CDR3 nucleotides read TGTGCCTGGAGGACAGAAGGCATCCTGAACACTGAAGCTTTCTTT. The encoded protein is CAWRTEGILNTEAFF.

This chain connects TRBV11-2 to TRBJ2-5; the match to TRBD2 covers 15 bases. The CDR3 extends over 15 amino acids. CDR1 is SGHAT and CDR2 is FQNNGV in the germline V gene. With 6 bases clipped from V and 7 bases from J, the junction kept 6 bases outside the gene matches. DNA of the CDR3: TGTGCCAGCAGGCGGACTAGCGGGGGGGAGATGACCCAGTACTTC. Protein: CASRRTSGGEMTQYF.

In DNA, the CDR3 is TGTGCCAGCAGCATGACGACAGGGATTAATGAAAAACTGTTTTTT. The encoded protein is CASSMTTGINEKLFF. The rearrangement links TRBV7-8 to TRBJ1-4, with 7 bases that match TRBD1. Germline lookup yields CDR1 SGHVS and CDR2 FQNEAQ. J gave up 4 bases and V 5 bases, and 7 bases lay outside the gene matches. The CDR3 has 15 amino acids. Filled out from reference TRBV7-8 and TRBJ1-4, the complete variable domain reads GAGVSQSPRYKVAKRGQDVALRCDPISGHVSLFWYQQALGQGPEFLTYFQNEAQLDKSGLPSDRFFAERPEGSVSTLKIQRTQQEDSAVYLCASSMTTGINEKLFFGSGTQLSVL.